The rows below give T cell receptor beta chains drawn from one sample of a study of blood T cell repertoires in COVID-19. Here immunoSEQ multiplex PCR was the method, and the copy in TCRdb shows in-frame clones only, minus some. The sample consists of 25,000 to 35,000 clones, 86% of them appearing once. Sequenced material: peripheral blood. Source of these receptors: a human donor with active COVID-19. The donor label of this sample is uncertain. CDR3s include the opening cysteine and the closing phenylalanine or tryptophan. A D gene is named only where the DNA matches it firmly. Clone size is given for some rows only: seen once, a few or many times, or a class if the clone is expanded.

TRBJ2-1 | TRBV19 | NA | TRBD2 | TGTGCCAGTGGACGGACTAGCGGGGGATACAATGAGCAGTTCTTC | CASGRTSGGYNEQFF
TRBJ1-2 | TRBV4-1 | NA | NA | TGCGCCAGCAGCCAAGTTGGGCAAGATGGCTACACCTTC | CASSQVGQDGYTF
TRBJ2-1 | TRBV5-4 | once | NA | TGTGCCAGCAGCTTGCAGGGGAGTGAGCAGTTCTTC | CASSLQGSEQFF
TRBJ2-3 | TRBV10-2 | NA | NA | TGCGCCAGCAGTGAGTCGGAGGCTAGCGCAGATACGCAGTATTTT | CASSESEASADTQYF
TRBJ1-2 | TRBV7-2 | NA | NA | TGTGCCAGCAGCTTATTGATAGGGGGCTATGGCTACACCTTC | CASSLLIGGYGYTF
TRBJ2-1 | TRBV29-1 | NA | NA | TGCAGCGTTGAAGTTGGAGTCAGGGACAATGAGCAGTTCTTC | CSVEVGVRDNEQFF
TRBJ1-1 | TRBV4-2 | NA | NA | TGTGCCAGCAGCCAAGATCAGGTAGAAGCTTTCTTT | CASSQDQVEAFF
TRBJ2-5 | TRBV11-3 | NA | TRBD1 | TGTGCCAGCAGCTACTTAGAAAGAAGCAGGGGGCGAGAGACCCAGTACTTC | CASSYLERSRGRETQYF
TRBJ2-7 | TRBV5-4 | NA | TRBD2 | TGTGCCAGCAGCTTGGGCCCTAGCGGGGCGACCTACGAGCAGTACTTC | CASSLGPSGATYEQYF
TRBJ1-6 | TRBV28 | few | NA | TGTGCCAGCAGTTTAGGCGGGATTACCCTCCACTTT | CASSLGGITLHF
TRBJ2-1 | TRBV11-3 | NA | TRBD1 | TGTGCCAGCAGTAGTAGGACGACAGGGGAATTAGGGGAGCAGTTCTTC | CASSSRTTGELGEQFF
TRBJ2-7 | TRBV2 | NA | TRBD1 | TGTGCCAGCACCGGGACAGGGGTCGGGGAGCAGTACTTC | CASTGTGVGEQYF
TRBJ2-5 | TRBV23-1 | NA | NA | TGCGCCAGCAAGCCCGGGGGGACCCAGTACTTC | CASKPGGTQYF
TRBJ2-7 | TRBV11-3 | NA | NA | TGTGCCAGCAGCCAGACTAACTCCTACGAGCAGTACTTC | CASSQTNSYEQYF
TRBJ1-1 | TRBV19 | NA | NA | TGTGGCTCCCTGCAGGGCTATCAAGCTTTCTTT | CGSLQGYQAFF
TRBJ2-3 | TRBV9 | NA | NA | TGTGCCAGCAGTTCCACCCAGGGGAAAGAGAGTACGCAGTATTTT | CASSSTQGKESTQYF
TRBJ2-4 | TRBV21-1 | NA | NA | TGTGCCAGCAGCAACCGGGACAGGGGCCGGCTAGCCAAAAACATTCAGTACTTC | CASSNRDRGRLAKNIQYF
TRBJ2-2 | TRBV4-1 | NA | NA | TGCGCCAGCAGCCAAGATCGGTTGAGCAGGGACTTTCCGAACACCGGGGAGCTGTTTTTT | CASSQDRLSRDFPNTGELFF
TRBJ1-2 | TRBV2 | NA | TRBD1 | TGTGCCAGCAGTGCAGTACAGGGGTCCTATGGCTACACCTTC | CASSAVQGSYGYTF
TRBJ1-1 | TRBV12-3/TRBV12-4 | NA | NA | TGTGCCAGCAGTCATGAAGCTTTCTTT | CASSHEAFF